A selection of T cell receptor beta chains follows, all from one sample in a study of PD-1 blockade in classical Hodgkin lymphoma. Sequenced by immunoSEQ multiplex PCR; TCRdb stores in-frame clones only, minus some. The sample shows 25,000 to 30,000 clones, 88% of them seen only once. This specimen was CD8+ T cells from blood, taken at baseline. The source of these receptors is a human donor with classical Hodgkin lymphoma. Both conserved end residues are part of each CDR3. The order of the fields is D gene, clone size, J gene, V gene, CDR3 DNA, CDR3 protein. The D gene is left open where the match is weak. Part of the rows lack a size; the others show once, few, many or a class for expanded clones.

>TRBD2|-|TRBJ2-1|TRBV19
TGTGCCAGTAGTATGAGCGGGAAAGGGCAGTTCTTC
CASSMSGKGQFF
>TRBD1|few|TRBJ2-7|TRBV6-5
TGTGCCAGCAGTGTCCCGGGACAGGGGAACTACGAGCAGTACTTC
CASSVPGQGNYEQYF
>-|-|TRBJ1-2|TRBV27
TGTGCCAGCAGTGCCGCAGGGGATTACCTCTATGGCTACACCTTC
CASSAAGDYLYGYTF
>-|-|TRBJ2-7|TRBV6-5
TGTGCCAGCACCCTAGAACAGGGCCCCTACGAGCAGTACTTC
CASTLEQGPYEQYF
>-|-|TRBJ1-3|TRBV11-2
TGTGCCAGCAGCTTATGGGCGGCCGTACTCGCTGGAAACACCATATATTTT
CASSLWAAVLAGNTIYF
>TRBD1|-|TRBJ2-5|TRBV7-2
TGTGCCAGCAGCTACCGGGACAGGGGAGGAGAGACCCAGTACTTC
CASSYRDRGGETQYF
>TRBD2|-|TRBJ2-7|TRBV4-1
TGCGCCAGCAGCTTCCGGGAGGGGCGGGGCTCCTACGAGCAGTACTTC
CASSFREGRGSYEQYF
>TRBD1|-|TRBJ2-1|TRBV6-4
TGTGCCAGCAACTATAACATAGGACAGGCTAGGTCCTACAATGAGCAGTTCTTC
CASNYNIGQARSYNEQFF
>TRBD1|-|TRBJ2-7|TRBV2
TGTGCCAGCACTCACAGGGGGCGATACTACGAGCAGTACTTC
CASTHRGRYYEQYF
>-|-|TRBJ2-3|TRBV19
TGTGCCAGTAGCCCGGGATTCTCCGAGGGGGATACGCAGTATTTT
CASSPGFSEGDTQYF
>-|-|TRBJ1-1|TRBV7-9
TGTGCCAGCAGCTTGTCGGCGGGAATGGCCACTGAAGCTTTCTTT
CASSLSAGMATEAFF
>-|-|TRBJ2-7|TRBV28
TGTGCCAGCAGCCCCGGGCTGTTCTACGAGCAGTACTTC
CASSPGLFYEQYF
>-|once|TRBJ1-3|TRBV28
TGTGCCAGCAGGCCCCCGGTGTTCTCTGGAAACACCATATATTTT
CASRPPVFSGNTIYF
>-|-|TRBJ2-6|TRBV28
TGTGCCAGCAGTTTAGACGGGGCCAACGTCCTGACTTTC
CASSLDGANVLTF
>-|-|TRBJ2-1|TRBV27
TGTGCCAGCAGTTTCGTCAATGAGCAGTTCTTC
CASSFVNEQFF
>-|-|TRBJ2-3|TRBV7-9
TGTGCCAGCAGCCCTTCGTCTAGCACAGATACGCAGTATTTT
CASSPSSSTDTQYF
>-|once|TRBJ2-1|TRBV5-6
TGTGCCAGCAGCTTCCAGGGTTCGGATGAGCAGTTCTTC
CASSFQGSDEQFF
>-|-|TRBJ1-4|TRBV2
TGTGCCAGCGGTTCCGGGGCAACTAATGAAAAACTGTTTTTT
CASGSGATNEKLFF
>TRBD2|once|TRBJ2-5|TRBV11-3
TGTGCCAGCGGGTTAGCGGGAGGGTGGAAGACCCAGTACTTC
CASGLAGGWKTQYF
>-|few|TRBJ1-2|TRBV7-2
TGTGCCAGCAGCTTTTTAGGTCGAGATGGCTACACCTTC
CASSFLGRDGYTF
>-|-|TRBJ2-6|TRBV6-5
TGTGCCAGCAGTTCGGCTGGGGCCAACGTCCTGACTTTC
CASSSAGANVLTF
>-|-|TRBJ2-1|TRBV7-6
TGTGCCAGCAGCTTAGACGCAGGGCGTTCCTACAATGAGCAGTTCTTC
CASSLDAGRSYNEQFF
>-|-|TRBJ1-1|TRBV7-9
TGTGCCAGCAGCTTCGACAGGGAAGCTTTCTTT
CASSFDREAFF
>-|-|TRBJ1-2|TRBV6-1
TGTGCCAGCGGGGGGGAGGCAGATGGCTACACCTTC
CASGGEADGYTF
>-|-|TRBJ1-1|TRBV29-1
TGCAGCTCGTGGGGGGCTGAAGCTTTCTTT
CSSWGAEAFF
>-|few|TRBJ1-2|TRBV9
TGTGCCAGCAGCGTCCCCCGAAGGGCTGATGGCTACACCTTC
CASSVPRRADGYTF
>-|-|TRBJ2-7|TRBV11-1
TGTGCCAGCAGCTTAACCGGGAACCACGAGCAGTACTTC
CASSLTGNHEQYF
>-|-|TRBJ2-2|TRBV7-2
TGTGCCAGCAGCTTACGGGTAGCGGGGGAGCTGTTTTTT
CASSLRVAGELFF
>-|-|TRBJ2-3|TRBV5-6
TGTGCCAGCAGCCCCGGGGCAGATACGCAGTATTTT
CASSPGADTQYF
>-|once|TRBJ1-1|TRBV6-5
TGTGCCAGCAGTTACGAGTCGGCTCCGGGTAAGGCTGAAGCTTTCTTT
CASSYESAPGKAEAFF